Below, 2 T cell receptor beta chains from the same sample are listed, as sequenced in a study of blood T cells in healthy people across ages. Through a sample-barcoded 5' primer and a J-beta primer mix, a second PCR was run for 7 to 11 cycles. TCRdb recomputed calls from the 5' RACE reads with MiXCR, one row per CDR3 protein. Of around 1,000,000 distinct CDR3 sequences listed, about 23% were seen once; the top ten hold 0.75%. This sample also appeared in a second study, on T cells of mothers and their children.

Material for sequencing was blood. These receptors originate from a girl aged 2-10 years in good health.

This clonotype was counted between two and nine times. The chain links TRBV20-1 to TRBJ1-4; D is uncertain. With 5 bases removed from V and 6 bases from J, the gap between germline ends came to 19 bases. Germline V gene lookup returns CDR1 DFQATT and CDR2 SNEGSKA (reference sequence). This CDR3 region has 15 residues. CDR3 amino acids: CSARADLDWDEKLFF. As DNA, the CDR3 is TGCAGTGCTCGCGCCGATTTGGATTGGGATGAAAAACTGTTTTTT.

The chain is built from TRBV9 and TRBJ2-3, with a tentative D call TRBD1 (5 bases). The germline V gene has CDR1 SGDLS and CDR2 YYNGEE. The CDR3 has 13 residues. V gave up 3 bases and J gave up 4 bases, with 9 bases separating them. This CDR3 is CASSAGIPDTQYF. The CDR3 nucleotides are TGTGCCAGCAGCGCAGGGATTCCAGATACGCAGTATTTT.